The 17 T cell receptor beta chains reported below all come from one sample, sequenced in a study of cytomegalovirus exposure and HLA in healthy donors. In the PCR, 60 Vbeta and 13 Jbeta primers were used. Sequenced by immunoSEQ multiplex PCR; TCRdb stores in-frame clones only, minus some. The sample holds about 240,000 clones; approximately 80% are singletons and the top ten take around 8.6%. Sample: PBMCs. These receptors were collected from a woman aged 55-70 years in good health and CMV-seropositive.

The gene calls are TRBV19 and TRBJ2-2; tentative D call: TRBD2 (6 bases). The germline gives CDR1 LNHDA, CDR2 SQIVND (reference sequence). The V gene lost 11 bases and the J gene lost 7 bases, with 20 bases spanning the gap. This CDR3 has 14 amino acids. The CDR3 nucleotides are TGTGCCTCAAGAGCCCGGGGGTACGGCGGGGAGCTGTTTTTT. It is translated as CASRARGYGGELFF. The full variable domain, completed using reference TRBV19 and TRBJ2-2, is DGGITQSPKYLFRKEGQNVTLSCEQNLNHDAMYWYRQDPGQGLRLIYYSQIVNDFQKGDIAEGYSVSREKKESFPLTVTSAQKNPTAFYLCASRARGYGGELFFGEGSRLTVL.

The chain couples TRBV7-3 to TRBJ2-5; perhaps TRBD2 as D (6 bases). Trimming pared 5 bases from V and 4 bases from J, leaving 17 bases between. Germline V gene lookup returns CDR1 SGHTA and CDR2 FQGTGA. The CDR3 has 15 residues. The CDR3 DNA follows: TGTGCCAGCAGCCCTACCTTGGGGGGTCGAGAGACCCAGTACTTC. Amino acids: CASSPTLGGRETQYF.

This chain links TRBV7-6 with TRBJ2-1; 9 bases are a match to TRBD2. Trimming at V came to 2 bases and at J to 4 bases, leaving 9 bases not matched to a gene. The CDR3 has 17 amino acids. Germline V gene sequence: CDR1 SGHVS, CDR2 FNYEAQ. The CDR3 region is CASSLNPSGTPYNEQFF. Written as DNA, the CDR3 is TGTGCCAGCAGCTTAAACCCTAGCGGGACCCCGTACAATGAGCAGTTCTTC.

This chain connects TRBV6-6 to TRBJ2-5, with TRBD1 identical over 7 bases. Germline loops: CDR1 MNHNY, CDR2 SVGAGI (reference sequence). V shed 2 bases, J shed 6 bases, and the junction held 6 bases outside the gene matches. CDR3 length: 14 residues. The CDR3 protein is CASSYPGQKKTQYF. CDR3 sequence (DNA): TGTGCCAGCAGTTACCCGGGACAGAAGAAGACCCAGTACTTC.

The rearrangement links TRBV11-1 to TRBJ2-3; D perhaps matches TRBD2 (6 bases). The CDR3 is 15 amino acids. Trimming shortened V by 3 bases and J by 4 bases, and 14 bases separated the two germline ends. Germline lookup yields CDR1 SGHAT and CDR2 FQDESV (reference sequence). As DNA, the CDR3 is TGTGCCAGCAGCTTTTCACCGGGAGAACCAGATACGCAGTATTTT. Translation gives CASSFSPGEPDTQYF. Using reference TRBV11-1 and TRBJ2-3 for the parts outside the CDR3, the full variable domain is EAEVAQSPRYKITEKSQAVAFWCDPISGHATLYWYRQILGQGPELLVQFQDESVVDDSQLPKDRFSAERLKGVDSTLKIQPAELGDSAMYLCASSFSPGEPDTQYFGPGTRLTVL.

This rearrangement joins TRBV19 to TRBJ2-7, with D possibly being TRBD2 (6 bases). Germline CDR1 LNHDA, CDR2 SQIVND (reference sequence). The CDR3 contains 12 residues. V lost 5 bases and J 6 bases, leaving 11 bases between the germline ends. Here the CDR3 reads CASSSGAREQYF. CDR3 DNA sequence: TGTGCCAGTAGTTCGGGAGCCCGCGAGCAGTACTTC.

This clone was detected only a few times. Other DNA sequences in this specimen translate into the identical CDR3. V gene TRBV6-4 combines with J gene TRBJ1-2, with D tentatively TRBD1 (6 bases). This CDR3 contains 13 residues. Per the germline V gene, CDR1 is MRHNA and CDR2 is SNTAGT. The V end lost 3 bases, the J end lost 5 bases, and 10 bases lay between the germline ends. CDR3: CASSDSTGYGYTF. The CDR3 nucleotides read TGTGCCAGCAGTGATTCGACAGGTTATGGCTACACCTTC.

The V and J genes are TRBV4-1 and TRBJ2-1; D may be TRBD1 (5 bases). The V gene lost 4 bases and the J gene lost 7 bases, with 8 bases spanning the gap. CDR1 and CDR2 from the germline V gene are MGHRA and YSYEKL. This CDR3 is built from 12 residues. DNA of the CDR3: TGCGCCAGCAGCCCTCAGGGAAATGAGCAGTTCTTC. The encoded protein is CASSPQGNEQFF.

The chain is built from TRBV7-2 and TRBJ1-4; perhaps TRBD1 as D (5 bases). Germline values: CDR1 SGHTA, CDR2 FQGNSA. V was trimmed by 5 bases and J by 4 bases, leaving 14 bases between them. The CDR3 sequence is 15 residues long. This chain's CDR3 is CASSLTGTLNEKLFF. The CDR3 bases are TGTGCCAGCAGCCTCACAGGAACCCTTAATGAAAAACTGTTTTTT.

This chain uses TRBV6-1 with TRBJ1-2; D possibly corresponds to TRBD1 (5 bases). This CDR3 has 12 amino acids. The V end was cut by 6 bases, the J end by 8 bases, with 13 bases between. The germline V gene encodes CDR1 MNHNS and CDR2 SASEGT. The CDR3 reads CASSHGGGGYTF. In nucleotides, the CDR3 is TGTGCCAGCAGCCACGGGGGTGGCGGCTACACCTTC.

The CDR3 coding sequence is TGTGCCAGCAGTTTATTATGGACCAGACAGGGGAATCAGCCCCAGCATTTT. Encoded protein: CASSLLWTRQGNQPQHF. The J gene is TRBJ1-5, the V gene TRBV27; TRBD1 agrees at 8 bases. Trimming at V came to 1 base and at J to 4 bases, leaving 9 bases not matched to a gene. The CDR3 extends over 17 amino acids. Germline assignment: CDR1 MNHEY and CDR2 SMNVEV (reference sequence).

V usage is TRBV27 and J usage is TRBJ2-2; TRBD1 agrees at 7 bases. The CDR3 covers 16 residues. The germline CDR1 and CDR2 sequences are MNHEY and SMNVEV (reference sequence). The ends lost 0 bases at V and 2 bases at J; junction bases unmatched: 3. This CDR3 reads CASSLSYRGNTGELFF. The CDR3 nucleotides are TGTGCCAGCAGTTTATCGTACAGGGGTAACACCGGGGAGCTGTTTTTT.

This clone was detected a few times. The rearrangement joins TRBV6-5 to TRBJ1-1, with D unresolved. Germline V gene data show CDR1 as MNHEY and CDR2 as SVGAGI. The CDR3 spans 13 residues. V lost 5 bases to trimming and J lost 9 bases, with 16 bases between them. The CDR3 region has the DNA TGTGCCAGCAGTGACGTGGCAGGCGCAAAAGCTTTCTTT. It translates to CASSDVAGAKAFF.

V and J are TRBV7-3 and TRBJ2-5, with D uncertain. V lost 4 bases and J 2 bases, leaving 8 bases between the germline ends. This CDR3 spans 13 amino acids. CDR1 and CDR2 (germline): SGHTA, FQGTGA. Here the CDR3 reads CASSSTHQETQYF. The CDR3, as DNA: TGTGCCAGCAGCTCCACACATCAAGAGACCCAGTACTTC.

In its sample, this clone was seen once. CDR3 region: CASSEYLGVTYEQYF. CDR3 in DNA: TGTGCCAGCAGCGAATACCTAGGAGTAACCTACGAGCAGTACTTC. This sequence joins TRBV7-2 and TRBJ2-7, with D unresolved. Trimming shortened V by 5 bases and J by 2 bases, and 16 bases separated the two germline ends. CDR1 and CDR2 (germline): SGHTA, FQGNSA. The CDR3 is made up of 15 amino acids.

This chain uses TRBV29-1 with TRBJ2-1, with D unresolved. Germline V gene lookup returns CDR1 SQVTM and CDR2 ANQGSEA. The germline V and J ends were trimmed by 7 bases and 6 bases, with 16 bases remaining between them. This CDR3 is 13 amino acids long. The CDR3 spells CSGNSKTRNEQFF. The CDR3 region has the DNA TGCAGCGGTAACAGTAAGACGCGCAATGAGCAGTTCTTC.

The rearrangement links TRBV9 to TRBJ2-3; 9 bases line up with TRBD1. The CDR3 totals 17 residues. V was pared by 4 bases and J by 4 bases, with 13 bases of the junction left unmatched. Germline V lookup: CDR1 SGDLS, CDR2 YYNGEE. The CDR3 region is CASSPKQGALLSDTQYF. In nucleotides, the CDR3 is TGTGCCAGCAGCCCAAAACAGGGGGCTTTACTATCAGATACGCAGTATTTT.